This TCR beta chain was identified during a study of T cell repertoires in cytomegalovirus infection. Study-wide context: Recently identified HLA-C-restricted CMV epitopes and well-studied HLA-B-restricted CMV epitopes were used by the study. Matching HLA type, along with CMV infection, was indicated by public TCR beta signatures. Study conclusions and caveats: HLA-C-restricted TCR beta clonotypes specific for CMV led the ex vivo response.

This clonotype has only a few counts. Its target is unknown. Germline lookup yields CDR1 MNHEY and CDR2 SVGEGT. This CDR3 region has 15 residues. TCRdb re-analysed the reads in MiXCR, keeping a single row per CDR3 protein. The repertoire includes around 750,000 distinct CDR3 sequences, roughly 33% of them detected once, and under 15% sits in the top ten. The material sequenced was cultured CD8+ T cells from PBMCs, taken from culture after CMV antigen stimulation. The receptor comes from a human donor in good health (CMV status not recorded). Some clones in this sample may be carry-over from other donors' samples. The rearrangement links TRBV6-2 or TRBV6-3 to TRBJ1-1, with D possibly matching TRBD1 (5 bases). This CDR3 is CASLLPGSPNTEAFF. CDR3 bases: TGTGCGAGCTTGCTTCCAGGGTCCCCTAACACTGAAGCTTTCTTT.